This TCR beta chain derives from a study of vaccination and CD4 T cells after COVID-19. Looking at the study overall: Investigators drew the post-COVID samples a median approximately 92 days after diagnosis, with a range of 35 to 161. The peptides that stimulated the cells were overlapping spike peptides from SARS-CoV-2, HCoV-NL63, HCoV-OC43 and HCoV-229E. Study outcomes and limitations: Convalescent patients were relatively few, and early post-infection timepoints were missing.

This clonotype appeared a few times. The antigen is undetermined. The treatment was: 10-day PBMC culture with coronavirus spike peptide pools or control peptides (ViraFEST assay). Looked up from germline, CDR1 is SGHDN and CDR2 is FVKESK. Unmatched junction bases numbered 3, after V lost 8 bases and J lost 0 bases. The CDR3 is 13 amino acids. Cultured CD4+ T-cell DNA underwent Oncomine TCR Beta short-read sequencing. TCRdb recomputed calls from the PCR reads with MiXCR, one row per CDR3 protein. The table has roughly 11,000 distinct CDR3 sequences, around 60% seen once. The clonotype originates from a human donor who had recovered from COVID-19. This specimen was CD4+ T cells from blood, cultured in vitro, taken before SARS-CoV-2 vaccination. The chain is built from TRBV14 and TRBJ1-2; 7 bases line up with TRBD1. CDR3 bases: TGTGCCAGCGGACAGGATCCTAACTATGGCTACACCTTC. Its protein product is CASGQDPNYGYTF.